This entry is about one T cell receptor beta chain. The data were obtained in a study of cytomegalovirus exposure and HLA in healthy donors. The germline CDR1 and CDR2 sequences are MNHEY and SMNVEV (reference sequence). Trimming took off 0 bases at V and 3 bases at J, with 12 bases between the two ends. The CDR3 length is 15 residues. It was with 60 Vbeta and 13 Jbeta primers that the PCR ran. Generated by immunoSEQ multiplex PCR, the TCRdb table keeps only in-frame clones and is missing some. Among roughly 140,000 clones, over 60% were seen once, and the ten largest hold 2.1%. The V gene is TRBV27, the J gene TRBJ2-7; D possibly corresponds to TRBD2 (6 bases). Sequencing was carried out using PBMCs. This clonotype originated in a man aged 35 to 55 in good health and CMV-seronegative. The CDR3 here is CASSLSRPGVYEQYF. CDR3 bases: TGTGCCAGCAGTTTATCCCGGCCGGGGGTCTACGAGCAGTACTTC.